This T cell receptor beta chain was profiled in a study of shared clonotypes between healthy human individuals. There are a few counts of this clone. The study ran the assay at deep level. The input for sorted-subset replicate PCRs was around 0.2 ug DNA, 25,000 to 35,000 T cell genomes. TCRdb's table, derived via immunoSEQ multiplex PCR, lists solely in-frame clones and lacks some. The sample includes about 1 million clones, 70% to 80% of them seen just once. There are 14 residues in the CDR3. Germline V gene lookup returns CDR1 ENHRY and CDR2 SYGVKD. With 4 bases removed from V and 9 bases from J, the gap between germline ends came to 13 bases.

V is TRBV10-3 and J is TRBJ1-6, with a tentative D call TRBD1 (6 bases). The sample comprised memory CD4+ T cells sorted from blood. Described subset: CD45RA-negative fraction. This sequence originates from a man younger than 35 in good health. CDR3 in DNA: TGTGCCATCAGTGGAGAACAGGGAAGTTCACCCCTCCACTTT. Its protein is CAISGEQGSSPLHF.